This section outlines one TCR beta chain sequence together with its context. The data derive from a study of blood T cell repertoires in COVID-19. About the research overall: Acute and convalescent COVID-19 samples came from the United States, Italy and Spain. Sources were T cells, B-cell-depleted T cells, or PBMCs; the material itself was cDNA or gDNA.

Profiling relied on immunoSEQ multiplex PCR, and the TCRdb table lists in-frame clones only, not all of them. The table lists approximately 5,800 clones, around 83% of them singletons. Germline trimming cut 4 bases from V and 6 bases from J; bases unmatched to any gene: 10. The germline V gene has CDR1 MNHEY and CDR2 SVGEGT. The CDR3 contains 15 residues. This chain joins TRBV6-2 or TRBV6-3 and TRBJ1-2, with 8 bases fitting TRBD1. This TCR came from a human donor with active COVID-19. The donor label of this sample is uncertain. The sample comprised peripheral blood. The CDR3 DNA reads as TGTGCCAGCAGTTTCAACAGGGGGTCAGTGAATGGCTACACCTTC. Residues: CASSFNRGSVNGYTF.